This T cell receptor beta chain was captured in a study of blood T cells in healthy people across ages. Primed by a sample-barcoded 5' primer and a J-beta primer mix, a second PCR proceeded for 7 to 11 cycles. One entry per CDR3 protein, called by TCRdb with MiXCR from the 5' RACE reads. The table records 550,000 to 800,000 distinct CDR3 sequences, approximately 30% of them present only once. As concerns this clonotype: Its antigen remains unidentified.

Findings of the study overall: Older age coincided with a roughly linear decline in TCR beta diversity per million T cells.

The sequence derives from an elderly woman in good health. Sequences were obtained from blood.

The CDR3 coding sequence is TGCGGCATGACTAGCGGGAGACGAGATACGCAGTATTTT. It encodes CGMTSGRRDTQYF. V and J are TRBV20-1 and TRBJ2-3; 12 nucleotides agree with TRBD2. Looked up from germline, CDR1 is DFQATT and CDR2 is SNEGSKA (reference sequence). The CDR3 runs 13 residues.